This T cell receptor (beta chain) comes out of a study of breast tumors, draining lymph nodes, adjacent tissues. The CDR3 loop spans 11 amino acids. The ends lost 3 bases at V and 9 bases at J; junction bases unmatched: 4. Germline CDR1 is DFQATT and CDR2 is SNEGSKA (reference sequence). TCRdb ran MiXCR on the multiplex PCR reads and lists one entry per CDR3 protein. The table has roughly 70,000 distinct CDR3 sequences, around two fifths seen once. The chain links TRBV20-1 to TRBJ1-2, with TRBD1 identical over 7 bases. The sequenced sample consisted of breast tumor tissue. The sequence was obtained from a female donor with breast cancer. Some clones in this sample may be carry-over from other donors' samples. Here the CDR3 DNA reads TGCAGTGCTAGTCCGGGACAGAGCTACACCTTC. It specifies CSASPGQSYTF.